What follows are 19 T cell receptor beta chains derived from one specimen sequenced in a study of OX40 agonist ivuxolimab in advanced cancers. Sequencing was performed with immunoSEQ multiplex PCR; in TCRdb, only in-frame clones are kept and a portion is missing. The sample contains about 61,000 clones, roughly 80% of which appear only once. Sample: CD4+ or CD8+ T cells sorted from blood, taken in a trial of the OX40 agonist ivuxolimab. These receptors were collected from an adult with an advanced solid tumor such as melanoma, head and neck, liver or kidney cancer.

The J gene is TRBJ2-7, the V gene TRBV7-2, with 7 positions matching TRBD1. CDR3 length: 15 residues. V shed 1 base and J 2 bases; nucleotides not matched to a gene: 5. CDR1 and CDR2 (germline): SGHTA, FQGNSA. The CDR3 DNA reads as TGTGCCAGCAGCTTAGGAGACAGGGTACCCTACGAGCAGTACTTC. Its protein is CASSLGDRVPYEQYF.

The V gene is TRBV4-3, the J gene TRBJ2-1, with 7 nucleotides matching TRBD2. Losses at the gene ends were 1 base for V and 4 bases for J; bases not matched to a gene: 1. CDR1 is LGHNA, CDR2 YSLEER, per germline. This CDR3 has 14 amino acids. This CDR3 is CASSQGGGYNEQFF. The CDR3 DNA reads as TGCGCCAGCAGCCAAGGGGGGGGATACAATGAGCAGTTCTTC.

The chain couples TRBV7-8 to TRBJ2-6; possibly TRBD1 for D (5 bases). From germline, CDR1 is SGHVS and CDR2 FQNEAQ. CDR3 length: 18 amino acids. The V end lost 5 bases, the J end lost 3 bases, and 20 bases lay between the germline ends. This CDR3 is CASSRDTHQGSGANVLTF. For the CDR3, the DNA is TGTGCCAGCAGCCGAGATACCCACCAGGGTAGTGGGGCCAACGTCCTGACTTTC.

This chain links TRBV11-3 with TRBJ2-6; the D is unclear. Between the trimmed V and J ends, which lost 2 bases and 4 bases, there was a span of 6 bases. The germline gives CDR1 SGHNT, CDR2 YENEEA. The CDR3 is 14 residues long. The CDR3 coding sequence is TGTGCCAGCAGCTTACAGTCAGGGGCCAACGTCCTGACTTTC. Its protein product is CASSLQSGANVLTF.

This chain joins TRBV5-1 and TRBJ1-1; D is undetermined. From germline, CDR1 is SGHRS and CDR2 YFSETQ. The V end lost 0 bases, the J end lost 6 bases, and 15 bases lay between the germline ends. This CDR3 is built from 15 residues. CDR3 coding DNA: TGCGCCAGCAGCTTGGTTTGGGTCAGCGAGTCTGAAGCTTTCTTT. Protein sequence: CASSLVWVSESEAFF.

The chain recombines TRBV18 with TRBJ1-1, with D possibly matching TRBD1 (6 bases). The V end was cut by 4 bases, the J end by 2 bases, with 8 bases between. The germline gives CDR1 KGHSH, CDR2 LQKENI. This CDR3 region has 13 residues. CDR3 protein: CASSQGENTEAFF. CDR3 sequence (DNA): TGTGCCAGCTCACAGGGGGAAAACACTGAAGCTTTCTTT.

V and J are TRBV5-5 and TRBJ1-2, with 7 positions matching TRBD1. Losses at the gene ends were 3 bases for V and 1 base for J; bases not matched to a gene: 6. The CDR3 is 15 residues long. Germline V gives CDR1 SGHKS, CDR2 YYEKEE (reference sequence). This chain's CDR3 is CASSWKQGSNYGYTF. CDR3 DNA sequence: TGTGCCAGCAGCTGGAAACAGGGGAGTAACTATGGCTACACCTTC.

The rearrangement joins TRBV7-8 to TRBJ2-2; possibly TRBD2 for D (5 bases). The V end lost 1 base, the J end lost 5 bases, and 11 bases lay between the germline ends. The germline gives CDR1 SGHVS, CDR2 FQNEAQ. The CDR3 runs 15 residues. This chain's CDR3 is CASSLVVSGTGELFF. CDR3 nucleotide sequence: TGTGCCAGCAGCTTAGTAGTAAGCGGAACCGGGGAGCTGTTTTTT.

The chain recombines TRBV29-1 with TRBJ2-2, with TRBD2 matching 14 bases. Germline loops: CDR1 SQVTM, CDR2 ANQGSEA. The CDR3 is made up of 15 amino acids. V gave up 7 bases and J gave up 4 bases; unmatched junction bases: 5. The CDR3 coding sequence is TGCAGCGGGAAGGGACTAGCGGGGGTCACCGGGGAGCTGTTTTTT. This sequence encodes CSGKGLAGVTGELFF.

Written as DNA, the CDR3 is TGTGCCATCACCCCGGACTCCAAAGCGGAGACCCAGTACTTC. The encoded protein is CAITPDSKAETQYF. The chain uses TRBV10-3 and TRBJ2-5, with D perhaps TRBD2 (5 bases). This CDR3 contains 14 residues. Germline values: CDR1 ENHRY, CDR2 SYGVKD. V was clipped by 7 bases and J by 5 bases, with 17 bases between them.

This clone appeared a single time. This sequence joins TRBV6-5 and TRBJ2-5; 7 positions agree with TRBD1. J was trimmed by 2 bases and V by 8 bases; bases with no gene match: 5. CDR1 MNHEY and CDR2 SVGAGI come from the germline V gene. This CDR3 is built from 13 residues. DNA of the CDR3: TGTGCCAGCCGTAGGGGGCAGCAAGAGACCCAGTACTTC. This gives the protein CASRRGQQETQYF.

The CDR3 loop reads CASSSTAAGEAQYF. In DNA, the CDR3 is TGTGCCAGCAGTTCCACAGCCGCTGGGGAGGCCCAGTACTTC. The chain recombines TRBV28 with TRBJ2-5, with D perhaps TRBD2 (6 bases). Trimming took 4 bases from V and 9 from J, leaving 18 bases between them. This CDR3 comprises 14 residues. Germline CDR1 MDHEN, CDR2 SYDVKM.

The V call is TRBV12-5, the J call TRBJ2-7; D tentatively fits TRBD1 or TRBD2 (5 bases each). The CDR3 has 12 amino acids. Trimming shortened V by 4 bases and J by 2 bases, and 6 bases separated the two germline ends. The germline V gene encodes CDR1 LGHNT and CDR2 FRNRAP. This CDR3 reads CASGSGPYEQYF. The CDR3 nucleotides are TGTGCTAGTGGTTCGGGACCCTACGAGCAGTACTTC.

The chain carries TRBV6-6 and TRBJ2-7, with D maybe TRBD2 (5 bases). This CDR3 spans 11 amino acids. Trimming shortened V by 5 bases and J by 5 bases, and 7 bases separated the two germline ends. Germline loops: CDR1 MNHNY, CDR2 SVGAGI (reference sequence). The CDR3 spells CASSVRDEQYF. The CDR3 DNA reads as TGTGCCAGCAGTGTGCGGGACGAGCAGTACTTC.

J is TRBJ2-7 and V is TRBV12-2; the DNA was not used to check the table's D call, TRBD1. TRBV12-2 is annotated as a pseudogene. The CDR3 totals 14 residues. DNA of the CDR3: TGTGCACCCTCTGCATCGGAAACCCCAGGGGGAAAGTACTTC. Protein: CAPSASETPGGKYF.

The CDR3 here is CASSPQWDAGELFF. CDR3 DNA: TGTGCCAGCAGCCCCCAGTGGGACGCCGGGGAGCTGTTTTTT. The chain couples TRBV7-2 to TRBJ2-2; D may match TRBD1 or TRBD2 (5 bases each). The CDR3 sequence is 14 residues long. From germline, CDR1 is SGHTA and CDR2 FQGNSA. The V end was cut by 5 bases, the J end by 6 bases, with 13 bases between.

This clone turned up a few times. The rearrangement joins TRBV4-1 to TRBJ1-2, with 7 bases lining up with TRBD1. The CDR3 contains 14 residues. Trimming at V came to 4 bases and at J to 0 bases, leaving 2 bases not matched to a gene. Per the germline V gene, CDR1 is MGHRA and CDR2 is YSYEKL. CDR3 amino acids: CASSPDRANYGYTF. CDR3 nucleotide sequence: TGCGCCAGCAGCCCCGACAGGGCTAACTATGGCTACACCTTC.

The chain couples TRBV30 to TRBJ2-7, with 8 bases matching TRBD1. CDR3 length equals 14 residues. Trimming cost V 4 bases and J 6 bases; bases outside gene matches: 11. CDR1 is GTSNPN, CDR2 SVGIG, per germline (reference sequence). CDR3 bases: TGTGCCTGGACCCTTGGGCAGGGGGCGCGCGAGCAGTACTTC. This sequence encodes CAWTLGQGAREQYF.

The J gene is TRBJ1-1, the V gene TRBV18; a weak D match, TRBD1 (5 bases). Trimming took off 5 bases at V and 1 base at J, with 8 bases between the two ends. This CDR3 has 13 amino acids. Germline CDR1 and CDR2: KGHSH and LQKENI. CDR3 protein: CASSTTENTEAFF. CDR3 coding DNA: TGTGCCAGCTCAACGACAGAGAACACTGAAGCTTTCTTT.